There are a few counts of the clone carrying this TCR beta chain. Its antigen remains unidentified. This specimen belongs to a study of T cell repertoires in cytomegalovirus infection. Study information: Recently identified HLA-C-restricted CMV epitopes were among the peptides used. Both a matching HLA type and CMV infection were indicated by public TCR beta signatures.

TCRdb passed the reads through MiXCR, listing each CDR3 protein once. Of 370,000 or so distinct CDR3 sequences listed, roughly a third are singletons. CDR3 size: 15 residues. Germline V gene lookup returns CDR1 MNHEY and CDR2 SMNVEV (reference sequence). Trimming cost V 5 bases and J 0 bases, with 11 bases left between them. Points from the study as a whole: The ex vivo response was dominated by HLA-C-restricted CMV-specific TCR beta clonotypes.

The J gene is TRBJ2-1, the V gene TRBV27, with D uncertain. The receptor comes from a human donor in good health (CMV status not recorded). Some clones in this sample may be carry-over from other donors' samples. The input for sequencing was cultured PBMCs, taken from culture after CMV antigen stimulation. The DNA of the CDR3 is TGTGCCAGCAGTGCCGCTCCGAGCTCCTACAATGAGCAGTTCTTC. Residues: CASSAAPSSYNEQFF.